This paragraph covers one T cell receptor beta chain sequence. This sample is drawn from a study of sequential checkpoint blockade in melanoma. Whole-study context: Both treatment sequences were followed by maintenance nivolumab.

There are 15 residues in the CDR3. Trimming took 2 bases from V and 4 from J; bases not matched to a gene: 8. Germline loops: CDR1 SGHNT, CDR2 YYREEE (reference sequence). Sequencing was performed with immunoSEQ multiplex PCR; in TCRdb, only in-frame clones are kept and a portion is missing. The data hold around 12,000 clones, with approximately 70% observed a single time. Stated treatment: randomized to nivolumab then ipilimumab (arm A) or the reverse (arm B). Live CD3+CD8+ CD19− CD56− cells were sorted from PBMCs. The chain carries TRBV5-4 and TRBJ2-5, with 7 bases aligning to TRBD1. The input for sequencing was CD8+ T cells sorted from blood (inferred from file names), taken from a patient given nivolumab and ipilimumab in sequence. The sequence derives from a human donor with melanoma. The CDR3 bases are TGTGCCAGCAGCTTTATAGGGGGCCCCGCAGAGACCCAGTACTTC. Protein product: CASSFIGGPAETQYF.